This section outlines one T cell receptor (beta chain) sequence together with its context. The sample originates from a study of T cell responses to AZD1222 COVID-19 vaccine. Germline loops: CDR1 SGHAT, CDR2 FQNNGV. This CDR3 region has 13 residues. Trimming cost V 5 bases and J 5 bases, with 12 bases left between them. Produced via immunoSEQ multiplex PCR; TCRdb's table is partial and in-frame only. The repertoire has about 97,000 clones, 88% of them found once; the top ten carry 2.8%. The sequence was obtained from an adult in good health. Sequencing was performed on peripheral blood, taken on day 0 of AZD1222 vaccination. V is TRBV11-2 and J is TRBJ2-5; D is undetermined. As DNA, the CDR3 is TGTGCCAGCAGCCGTCACCGGACGGAGACCCAGTACTTC. Translation gives CASSRHRTETQYF.